One and the same sample provided the 13 T cell receptor beta chains below, sequenced in a study of T cells in tuberculosis. Assay used: immunoSEQ multiplex PCR; TCRdb lists only in-frame clones, some missing. The table records 37,000 or so clones, around 93% of them present only once. Sequences were obtained from PBMCs. These receptors were collected from a donor aged 10 to 29 with latent tuberculosis or without tuberculosis infection. Some clones in this sample may be carry-over from other donors' samples.

The chain recombines TRBV19 with TRBJ1-5; possibly TRBD1 for D (6 bases). Deletions cut 7 bases from V and 0 bases from J, with 16 bases between. Germline V lookup: CDR1 LNHDA, CDR2 SQIVND (reference sequence). This CDR3 is 16 amino acids long. This CDR3 reads CASKYAGDYSNQPQHF. In nucleotides, the CDR3 is TGTGCCAGTAAGTACGCAGGGGATTATAGCAATCAGCCCCAGCATTTT.

The rearrangement uses TRBV5-6 and TRBJ2-3; 7 bases match TRBD1. Unmatched junction bases numbered 9, after V lost 5 bases and J lost 0 bases. Germline V lookup: CDR1 SGHDT, CDR2 YYEEEE. The CDR3 runs 16 residues. CDR3 loop: CASRDFGQESTDTQYF. The DNA of the CDR3 is TGTGCCAGCAGGGACTTTGGACAGGAAAGCACAGATACGCAGTATTTT. Together with reference TRBV5-6 and TRBJ2-3, the CDR3 gives the full variable domain: DAGVTQSPTHLIKTRGQQVTLRCSPKSGHDTVSWYQQALGQGPQFIFQYYEEEERQRGNFPDRFSGHQFPNYSSELNVNALLLGDSALYLCASRDFGQESTDTQYFGPGTRLTVL.

The rearrangement uses TRBV2 and TRBJ2-1; TRBD2 matches 14 bases. The CDR3 covers 17 residues. The germline gives CDR1 SNHLY, CDR2 FYNNEI. J gave up 3 bases and V 8 bases, and 9 bases lay outside the gene matches. DNA for the CDR3: TGTGCCAGCGGAAGTGGGACTAGCGGGGGTTACTACAATGAGCAGTTCTTC. It translates to CASGSGTSGGYYNEQFF. The full variable domain, in which reference TRBV2 and TRBJ2-1 provide the parts outside the CDR3, is EPEVTQTPSHQVTQMGQEVILRCVPISNHLYFYWYRQILGQKVEFLVSFYNNEISEKSEIFDDQFSVERPDGSNFTLKIRSTKLEDSAMYFCASGSGTSGGYYNEQFFGPGTRLTVL.

This chain links TRBV19 with TRBJ2-1; D gene ambiguous. Trimming pared 5 bases from V and 4 bases from J, leaving 6 bases between. The germline V gene encodes CDR1 LNHDA and CDR2 SQIVND (reference sequence). CDR3 size: 12 residues. The CDR3 reads CASSPSYNEQFF. The CDR3 DNA sequence: TGTGCCAGTAGTCCTTCGTACAATGAGCAGTTCTTC.

The V gene is TRBV11-2, the J gene TRBJ1-1; perhaps TRBD1 as D (6 bases). Trimming took off 0 bases at V and 6 bases at J, with 11 bases between the two ends. CDR3 length equals 14 residues. CDR1 is SGHAT, CDR2 FQNNGV, per germline. The CDR3, as DNA: TGTGCCAGCAGCTTAGAACAGGGCTACGCTGAAGCTTTCTTT. This codes for CASSLEQGYAEAFF.

This clone has a single count. This rearrangement joins TRBV6-1 to TRBJ1-1; D remains unclear. The V gene lost 5 bases and the J gene lost 1 base, with 5 bases spanning the gap. Germline loops: CDR1 MNHNS, CDR2 SASEGT. The CDR3 has 12 amino acids. The CDR3 sequence is CASSSGNTEAFF. The CDR3 DNA sequence: TGTGCCAGCAGTAGCGGGAACACTGAAGCTTTCTTT.

V is TRBV4-1 and J is TRBJ2-2; D may be TRBD2 (5 bases). CDR3 length: 19 amino acids. V was clipped by 3 bases and J by 1 base, with 21 bases between them. In germline, CDR1 is MGHRA, CDR2 YSYEKL. This CDR3 is CASSQTSGYSEGNTGELFF. In DNA, the CDR3 is TGCGCCAGCAGCCAGACCTCGGGGTATAGTGAGGGGAACACCGGGGAGCTGTTTTTT.

The J gene is TRBJ2-1, the V gene TRBV27, with TRBD2 as a possible D gene (6 bases). V lost 4 bases to trimming and J lost 10 bases, with 26 bases between them. Germline values: CDR1 MNHEY, CDR2 SMNVEV (reference sequence). This CDR3 is 17 amino acids long. The DNA of the CDR3 is TGTGCCAGCAGTTCTAGACTCCGGGGCGAAGGAGGGGCCGAGCAGTTCTTC. Translating gives CASSSRLRGEGGAEQFF.

The chain uses TRBV7-9 and TRBJ2-7; 7 nucleotides line up with TRBD1. The length of the CDR3 is 15 residues. The germline gives CDR1 SEHNR, CDR2 FQNEAQ (reference sequence). J was trimmed by 6 bases and V by 5 bases; bases with no gene match: 13. This chain's CDR3 is CASSRAGTVDREQYF. The CDR3 DNA reads as TGTGCCAGCAGCCGGGCCGGGACAGTTGATCGCGAGCAGTACTTC.

This chain links TRBV5-1 with TRBJ2-2; TRBD1 might be the D (5 bases). The germline V gene encodes CDR1 SGHRS and CDR2 YFSETQ. The CDR3 totals 14 residues. The V gene lost 0 bases and the J gene lost 5 bases, with 8 bases spanning the gap. The chain's CDR3 is CASSLGQGTGELFF. For the CDR3, the DNA is TGCGCCAGCAGCTTGGGTCAGGGAACCGGGGAGCTGTTTTTT.

This clone showed up just once. V and J are TRBV20-1 and TRBJ2-7; the D gene is possibly TRBD2 (5 bases). Germline CDR1 DFQATT, CDR2 SNEGSKA (reference sequence). The V end lost 3 bases, the J end lost 6 bases, and 9 bases lay between the germline ends. The CDR3 is 11 residues long. The CDR3 nucleotides read TGCAGTGCTAGTTCCGGACTCGAGCAGTACTTC. Its protein product is CSASSGLEQYF.

V is TRBV25-1 and J is TRBJ2-1; TRBD1 aligns across 10 bases. V lost 2 bases and J lost 14; bases outside the gene matches: 6. The CDR3 consists of 13 residues. The germline V gene encodes CDR1 MGHDK and CDR2 SYGVNS. The DNA for the CDR3 is TGTGCCAGCAGTGAAGCCCGACAGGGGGCGAAGTTCTTC. Its translation is CASSEARQGAKFF.

This rearrangement joins TRBV27 to TRBJ1-1, with a tentative D call TRBD1 (5 bases). CDR1 is MNHEY and CDR2 is SMNVEV in the germline V gene (reference sequence). The CDR3 runs 13 residues. Trimming shortened V by 6 bases and J by 4 bases, and 12 bases separated the two germline ends. The CDR3 nucleotides are TGTGCCAGCAGCCTGACAGTGTCCACTGAAGCTTTCTTT. Translating gives CASSLTVSTEAFF.